This is a list of T cell receptor beta chains from one sample in a study of cytomegalovirus exposure and HLA in healthy donors. TCRdb's copy holds only in-frame clones and misses some; the assay was immunoSEQ multiplex PCR. The table includes about 85,000 clones, over 65% detected once. Sample: PBMCs. The receptors shown here come from a man aged 25-45 years in good health and CMV-seronegative. Both conserved end residues are part of each CDR3.

j_call: TRBJ2-7; v_call: TRBV5-1; cdr3_aa: CASSLEWAGEQYF
j_call: TRBJ2-5; v_call: TRBV18; cdr3_aa: CASSPPSGGQETQYF
j_call: TRBJ2-2; v_call: TRBV7-8; cdr3_aa: CASSLRSPGELFF
j_call: TRBJ2-1; v_call: TRBV6-4; cdr3_aa: CASSADGSSYNEQFF
j_call: TRBJ2-2; v_call: TRBV5-1; cdr3_aa: CARTPGQPSGRALCRDTGELFF
j_call: TRBJ2-7; v_call: TRBV7-8; cdr3_aa: CASSTNRDLYEQYF
j_call: TRBJ1-5; v_call: TRBV10-3; cdr3_aa: CAISESSFFTGQGLLGNQPQHF
j_call: TRBJ1-1; v_call: TRBV6-6; cdr3_aa: CASSPQGADTEAFF
j_call: TRBJ2-7; v_call: TRBV15; cdr3_aa: CATSRDRAGRVYEQYF
j_call: TRBJ2-1; v_call: TRBV10-2; cdr3_aa: CASRLTSGYNEQFF
j_call: TRBJ2-3; v_call: TRBV27; cdr3_aa: CASSPLPPLFTQYF
j_call: TRBJ2-3; v_call: TRBV13; cdr3_aa: CASSLAGETDAQYF
j_call: TRBJ1-2; v_call: TRBV18; cdr3_aa: CASSPPTRADYGYTF
j_call: TRBJ2-7; v_call: TRBV7-2; cdr3_aa: CATSPGNSYEQYF
j_call: TRBJ1-4; v_call: TRBV4-3; cdr3_aa: CASSQFSGVGVEKLFF
j_call: TRBJ1-6; v_call: TRBV5-6; cdr3_aa: CASSLAAGDNSPLHF
j_call: TRBJ1-1; v_call: TRBV7-9; cdr3_aa: CASSPGTSNTEAFF
j_call: TRBJ1-1; v_call: TRBV14; cdr3_aa: CASSLRTGNTEAFF
j_call: TRBJ2-5; v_call: TRBV7-8; cdr3_aa: CASSPLGGLQETQYF
j_call: TRBJ1-1; v_call: TRBV28; cdr3_aa: CASSKPGQGFEAFF
j_call: TRBJ2-2; v_call: TRBV29-1; cdr3_aa: CSVSGQTGVANTGELFF
j_call: TRBJ2-7; v_call: TRBV4-1; cdr3_aa: CASSGRTSGRDEQYF
j_call: TRBJ2-1; v_call: TRBV19; cdr3_aa: CASSIDGPSSGRGNEQFF
j_call: TRBJ2-3; v_call: TRBV7-8; cdr3_aa: CASSSLRQGKRDTQYF